This TCR beta chain was profiled in a study of blood T cells in healthy people across ages. This clonotype has a count of ten or more. The antigen is not known. General observations from the study: Estimates of diversity drawn from one million T cells were considered underestimates. Getting older went along with TCR beta diversity per million T cells dropping roughly linearly.

For the second PCR, which ran for roughly 6 to 11 cycles, a sample-barcoded 5' primer and a J-beta primer mix were used. Each cDNA molecule was tagged by a template-switch adaptor with 12 random nucleotides. Every sample gave at least 3 million paired-end reads containing CDR3. Each CDR3 protein is one row after TCRdb ran MiXCR on the 5' RACE reads. The sample includes 1.2 million to 1.5 million distinct CDR3 sequences, around 42% of them seen just once. Germline V gene lookup returns CDR1 ENHRY and CDR2 SYGVKD. The V and J ends lost 7 bases and 6 bases respectively, with 18 bases between them. The CDR3 contains 14 residues.

The chain joins TRBV10-3 to TRBJ1-2; tentative D call: TRBD1 (5 bases). The sample was blood. This TCR came from a woman between 18 and 29 years old in good health. CDR3 DNA sequence: TGTGCCATCACCTTAGGGGATTCAGGTCATGGCTACACCTTC. It yields the protein CAITLGDSGHGYTF.